Presented here are 18 T cell receptor beta chains from one specimen sequenced in a study of T cell repertoires in cytomegalovirus infection. TCRdb re-called the reads through MiXCR, storing one row per CDR3 protein. The profile shows just under 550,000 distinct CDR3 sequences, approximately 25% of them singletons. Sequencing used PBMCs. These TCRs come from a human donor in good health (CMV status not recorded). Some clones in this sample may be carry-over from other donors' samples.

Ten or more counts support this clonotype. The chain is built from TRBV12-3 or TRBV12-4 and TRBJ2-3; 11 nucleotides align to TRBD2. The CDR3 totals 16 residues. The V and J ends lost 7 bases and 2 bases, in that order; junction bases with no gene match: 8. The CDR3 reads CASIRGTSGYTDTQYF. In nucleotides, the CDR3 is TGTGCCAGCATCCGGGGGACTAGCGGATACACAGATACGCAGTATTTT.

This chain links TRBV27 with TRBJ1-2; tentatively, D is TRBD1 (6 bases). Germline V gene lookup returns CDR1 MNHEY and CDR2 SMNVEV (reference sequence). The V gene lost 5 bases and the J gene lost 7 bases, with 11 bases spanning the gap. This CDR3 spans 12 amino acids. CDR3 nucleotide sequence: TGTGCCAGCAGTGGTACAGGGCTTGGCTACACCTTC. Protein product: CASSGTGLGYTF.

The chain links TRBV12-3 or TRBV12-4 to TRBJ2-1; 14 bases agree with TRBD2. This CDR3 comprises 16 residues. V lost 3 bases and J lost 8; bases outside the gene matches: 6. CDR3 sequence reads: CASSFSGLAGDHEQFF. Here the CDR3 DNA reads TGTGCCAGCAGTTTCTCGGGACTAGCGGGAGACCATGAGCAGTTCTTC.

The rearrangement links TRBV7-9 to TRBJ1-2; D gene unclear. Germline lookup yields CDR1 SEHNR and CDR2 FQNEAQ (reference sequence). CDR3 length: 13 residues. V lost 4 bases to trimming and J lost 7 bases, with 13 bases between them. CDR3 sequence (DNA): TGTGCCAGCAGCTCGACGGCGCTCCTTGGCTACACCTTC. Its translation: CASSSTALLGYTF.

This chain joins TRBV12-3 or TRBV12-4 and TRBJ1-1; 7 bases line up with TRBD1. Germline trimming cut 0 bases from V and 12 bases from J; bases unmatched to any gene: 7. CDR3 length: 13 amino acids. As DNA, the CDR3 is TGTGCCAGCAGTTTAGCAGGGGGCGGCCTATCTTTCTTT. This gives the protein CASSLAGGGLSFF.

This clonotype was found a few times. The J gene is TRBJ2-7, the V gene TRBV6-5; 8 bases are a match to TRBD2. The CDR3 spans 15 residues. Trimming at V came to 6 bases and at J to 1 base, leaving 8 bases not matched to a gene. Germline CDR1 MNHEY, CDR2 SVGAGI. The CDR3, as DNA: TGTGCCAGCAGAGACACCGGCGGGGGGTCCTACGAGCAGTACTTC. It encodes CASRDTGGGSYEQYF.

In its sample, this clonotype was seen a few times. The chain combines TRBV28 with TRBJ2-7; possible D gene TRBD2, 6 bases. The germline V gene encodes CDR1 MDHEN and CDR2 SYDVKM. Trimming shortened V by 5 bases and J by 3 bases, and 17 bases separated the two germline ends. The CDR3 consists of 15 residues. The CDR3 spells CASSSLSEGGYEQYF. In DNA form, the CDR3 reads TGTGCCAGCAGTAGTTTATCAGAGGGAGGCTACGAGCAGTACTTC.

A note on this clonotype: This may come from a read error, since a much larger clone is one base off. The rearrangement uses TRBV7-2 and TRBJ2-3; 11 bases are a match to TRBD2. The germline V gene has CDR1 SGHTA and CDR2 FQGNSA. The CDR3 contains 18 residues. The CDR3 coding sequence is TGTGCCTGCAGCTCCCCAGAATTAGCGGGAGGGAGATCAGATACGCAGTATTTT. Protein product: CACSSPELAGGRSDTQYF.

This clonotype appeared a few times. The V gene is TRBV20-1, the J gene TRBJ2-1; 10 bases map to TRBD2. There are 15 residues in the CDR3. From germline, CDR1 is DFQATT and CDR2 SNEGSKA (reference sequence). V was pared by 6 bases and J by 9 bases, with 14 bases of the junction left unmatched. The CDR3 here is CSARRIASGSSEQFF. Written as DNA, the CDR3 is TGCAGTGCCCGGAGGATCGCTAGCGGGAGCTCTGAGCAGTTCTTC.

A single count supports this clonotype. The rearrangement uses TRBV7-2 and TRBJ1-5; no definite D call. The CDR3 is made up of 14 amino acids. The V end was cut by 2 bases, the J end by 10 bases, with 15 bases between. Germline assignment: CDR1 SGHTA and CDR2 FQGNSA. CDR3 sequence reads: CASSLNLSRKPQHF. The CDR3 DNA sequence: TGTGCCAGCAGCTTAAACCTATCCCGTAAACCCCAGCATTTT.

The gene calls are TRBV29-1 and TRBJ1-1; no clear D gene. Germline CDR1 reads SQVTM; CDR2 reads ANQGSEA. V was pared by 1 base and J by 1 base, with 7 bases between. This CDR3 is built from 13 residues. CDR3 sequence (DNA): TGCAGCGTTGAAGGGGGAGGGAACACTGAAGCTTTCTTT. Residues: CSVEGGGNTEAFF.

This clonotype was counted at least ten times. The chain combines TRBV12-3 or TRBV12-4 with TRBJ2-1, with D possibly called TRBD1 or TRBD2 (5 bases each). The CDR3 consists of 15 residues. Deletions cut 7 bases from V and 7 bases from J, with 20 bases between. CDR3 nucleotide sequence: TGTGCCAGCACCTGGGGGAGTTTCTTGATAAATGAGCAGTTCTTC. Its translation: CASTWGSFLINEQFF.

In its sample, this clonotype was seen once. The rearrangement uses TRBV6-5 and TRBJ2-1; D possibly corresponds to TRBD2 (6 bases). This CDR3 spans 17 amino acids. The germline V gene encodes CDR1 MNHEY and CDR2 SVGAGI. The germline V and J ends were trimmed by 1 base and 7 bases, with 20 bases remaining between them. DNA for the CDR3: TGTGCCAGCAGTTACTTGCGGGGTACGGCTGAGGGAAATGAGCAGTTCTTC. It specifies CASSYLRGTAEGNEQFF.

This chain connects TRBV7-8 to TRBJ2-3; TRBD1 or TRBD2 may be the D gene (5 bases each). This CDR3 region has 16 residues. V lost 5 bases and J lost 3, with 18 bases in between. Germline V CDR1 and CDR2: SGHVS, FQNEAQ. The CDR3: CASSLPGPGWTDTQYF. CDR3 coding DNA: TGTGCCAGCAGCCTGCCGGGGCCAGGGTGGACAGATACGCAGTATTTT.

V usage is TRBV28 and J usage is TRBJ2-3, with 13 bases identical to TRBD2. The CDR3 runs 16 residues. Trimming took 7 bases from V and 4 from J; bases not matched to a gene: 8. From germline, CDR1 is MDHEN and CDR2 SYDVKM. The CDR3 DNA is TGTGCCAGCACCGAAGGACTAGCGGGAGTCGCAGATACGCAGTATTTT. It specifies CASTEGLAGVADTQYF.

This clonotype was found a few times. At one of its ends the junction is not consistent with the germline gene, which may arise from a read error. Written as DNA, the CDR3 is TGTGCCAGCAGCTTGAACAGTGAAACACTGTTTTTT. Protein: CASSLNSETLFF. The chain has TRBV7-2 and TRBJ1-4; D gene unclear. The germline gives CDR1 SGHTA, CDR2 FQGNSA. CDR3 length: 12 residues. The full variable domain, in which reference TRBV7-2 and TRBJ1-4 provide the parts outside the CDR3, is GAGVSQSPSNKVTEKGKDVELRCDPISGHTALYWYRQSLGQGLEFLIYFQGNSAPDKSGLPSDRFSAERTGGSVSTLTIQRTQQEDSAVYLCASSLNSETLFFGSGTQLSVL.

The chain combines TRBV19 with TRBJ1-2; D not certain. The germline V and J ends were trimmed by 3 bases and 2 bases, with 10 bases remaining between them. The CDR3 is 14 residues long. Looked up from germline, CDR1 is LNHDA and CDR2 is SQIVND (reference sequence). CDR3 sequence: CASSMKGANYGYTF. The CDR3 DNA follows: TGTGCCAGTAGTATGAAGGGAGCAAACTATGGCTACACCTTC.

The J gene is TRBJ2-3, the V gene TRBV5-1, with D possibly matching TRBD1 (6 bases). This CDR3 contains 17 residues. The V gene's germline CDR1 is SGHRS and CDR2 YFSETQ. The V end was cut by 0 bases, the J end by 1 base, with 15 bases between. The CDR3 is CASSLAIFRGGTDTQYF. The CDR3 bases are TGCGCCAGCAGCTTGGCCATTTTCAGGGGTGGCACAGATACGCAGTATTTT.